These 30 T cell receptor beta chains came from one sample sequenced in a study of tissue T cells after allogeneic stem cell transplantation. This sample's time point: mouse harvest day 7 after allogeneic transplant. Each mouse received 10^7 T-cell-depleted marrow cells plus 10^6 splenic CD5+ T cells by tail vein. The method was immunoSEQ multiplex PCR; TCRdb's version includes in-frame clones alone and lacks a portion of them. Among more than 10,000 clones listed, under 40% were seen once. Sequencing was carried out using skin. These receptor sequences come from a female BALB/c mouse given C57BL/6 T cells with graft-versus-host disease after an allogeneic hematopoietic cell transplant.

This clone is labeled as medium-sized (0.01 to 0.1%). All gene names here are mouse names. Sequencing ends 1 residue short of the CDR3 end; the germline J gene provides the rest. The chain has TRBV23 and TRBJ1-4. In germline, CDR1 is KGHTA, CDR2 FQNQQP. This CDR3 comprises 12 residues. CDR3 amino acids: CSSSQSNERLFF. CDR3 bases read: TGCTCCAGCAGTCAATCCAACGAAAGATTATTT.

By its share, this clone is medium-sized. Genes and germline are mouse. The observed sequence ends 1 residue before the CDR3 terminus, with the missing tail filled in from the germline J gene. The chain recombines TRBV17 with TRBJ1-4; D gene unclear. The CDR3 extends over 14 amino acids. The germline CDR1 and CDR2 sequences are MNHDT and YYDKIL. The V end was cut by 6 bases, the J end by 1 base, with 9 bases between. The CDR3 bases that were read are TGTGCTAGCAGCCCTCGCCCTTCCAACGAAAGATTATTT. This codes for CASSPRPSNERLF. The entire CDR3 is CASSPRPSNERLFF.

With respect to this clone: Gene names refer to mouse genes. The read gets to within 1 residue of the CDR3 end, and the germline J gene fills in the rest. The gene calls are TRBV26 and TRBJ1-3; D is uncertain. This CDR3 has 13 residues. Germline lookup yields CDR1 KGHPV and CDR2 FQNQEV (reference sequence). V was pared by 4 bases and J by 0 bases, with 4 bases between. Partial CDR3 DNA: TGTGCCAGCAGTCCCGCTTCTGGAAATACGCTCTAT. Translation: CASSPASGNTLY. The entire CDR3 protein reads CASSPASGNTLYF.

This clone is medium-sized by share. Gene labels here are mouse ones. The read terminates 1 residue ahead of where the CDR3 ends, so the germline J gene completes it. The V call is TRBV26, the J call TRBJ2-4; the D is unclear. Germline lookup yields CDR1 KGHPV and CDR2 FQNQEV (reference sequence). This CDR3 is 11 amino acids long. V lost 0 bases, J lost 6 bases, and 1 base lay in between. CDR3 bases read: TGTGCCAGCAGTCTGTCTAACACCTTGTAC. This gives the protein CASSLSNTLY. The entire CDR3 protein is CASSLSNTLYF.

Details on this clone: Any gene name here is a mouse gene name. The CDR3 end lies 1 residue beyond the end of the read and is filled in from the germline J gene. The rearrangement uses TRBV26 and TRBJ2-3; D remains unclear. V lost 5 bases, J lost 0 bases, and 9 bases lay in between. The V gene's germline CDR1 is KGHPV and CDR2 FQNQEV (reference sequence). The CDR3 runs to 14 residues. CDR3 residues: CASSLLFSAETLYF. CDR3 DNA (partial): TGTGCCAGCAGTTTACTTTTTAGTGCAGAAACGCTGTAT.

This clone rates as large. The listed genes are named as in mouse. Partial CDR3 DNA: TGTGCCAGCAGTATACAGGGAAGTAATGAACAGTAC. This encodes CASSIQGSNEQY. The CDR3, in full, reads CASSIQGSNEQYF. The V and J genes are TRBV19 and TRBJ2-7; TRBD1 is a possible D gene (5 bases). The observed sequence ends 1 residue before the CDR3 terminus, with the missing tail filled in from the germline J gene. Germline V gives CDR1 FNHDT, CDR2 SITEND (reference sequence). The CDR3 runs to 13 residues. The V end was cut by 1 base, the J end by 5 bases, with 10 bases between.

Concerning this clone itself: Mouse gene names and germline throughout. From the germline J gene comes the end of the CDR3, since the read stops 1 residue before it. The rearrangement uses TRBV1 and TRBJ1-1, with 7 bases lining up with TRBD1. Germline CDR1 and CDR2: NSQYPW and LRSPGD (reference sequence). CDR3 length: 13 amino acids. The J segment lost 5 bases and the V segment lost 3 bases, leaving 3 bases of the junction unmatched. CDR3 DNA, as far as it was read: TGCACCTGCAGTGCGGGGACAGAAACAGAAGTCTTC. Translated: CTCSAGTETEVF. In full, the CDR3 is CTCSAGTETEVFF.

As for this clone: Gene names refer to mouse genes. The read halts 1 residue ahead of the CDR3 end, with the missing end drawn from the germline J gene. The rearrangement joins TRBV26 to TRBJ1-1; the D gene is possibly TRBD1 (5 bases). CDR3 length: 14 amino acids. The V and J ends lost 0 bases and 6 bases respectively, with 11 bases between them. Germline V gene sequence: CDR1 KGHPV, CDR2 FQNQEV (reference sequence). CDR3 loop: CASSLSMRGPEVFF. The sequenced part of the CDR3 DNA is TGTGCCAGCAGTCTGTCGATGAGGGGCCCAGAAGTCTTC.

This clone was detected only a few times. Genes here carry mouse names. The sequence runs out 1 residue before the end of the CDR3; the remainder is reconstructed from the germline J gene. The chain is built from TRBV26 and TRBJ2-4; 8 bases align to TRBD1. Germline trimming cut 0 bases from V and 4 bases from J; bases unmatched to any gene: 3. The CDR3 contains 15 residues. Germline assignment: CDR1 KGHPV and CDR2 FQNQEV (reference sequence). This chain's CDR3 is CASSLSGTGENTLYF. The CDR3 DNA, read in part, is TGTGCCAGCAGTCTGTCCGGGACAGGCGAAAACACCTTGTAC. The whole variable domain, remainder taken from reference TRBV26 and TRBJ2-4, is NSKVIQTPRYLVKGQGQKAKMRCIPEKGHPVVFWYQQNKNNEFKFLINFQNQEVLQQIDMTEKRFSAECPSNSPCSLEIQSSEAGDSALYLCASSLSGTGENTLYFGAGTRLSVL.

Notes on this clone: The gene names here belong to mouse. The read ends 1 residue before the CDR3 terminus; that terminus is restored from the germline J gene. This sequence joins TRBV2 and TRBJ2-5; D remains unclear. This CDR3 spans 13 amino acids. Germline V CDR1 and CDR2: LGHNA, YSYQKL. V lost 0 bases and J lost 8, with 9 bases in between. Here the CDR3 reads CASSQEPGGTQYF. The part of the CDR3 DNA that was read is TGTGCCAGCAGCCAAGAGCCGGGAGGCACCCAGTAC.

Concerning this clone: A much bigger clone sits one base away, suggesting this may be a read error. Gene names and germline refer to mouse. Sequencing ends 1 residue short of the CDR3 end; the germline J gene provides the rest. V and J are TRBV26 and TRBJ1-3; D possibly corresponds to TRBD1 (5 bases). The CDR3 is 14 amino acids. Germline V gives CDR1 KGHPV, CDR2 FQNQEV (reference sequence). Trimming cost V 4 bases and J 0 bases, with 7 bases left between them. CDR3 DNA (partial): TGTGCCAGCAGTCAGGGGTATTCTGGAAATACGCTCTAT. Protein product: CASSQGYSGNTLY. The full CDR3 is CASSQGYSGNTLYF.

A word on this clone: The gene names given are mouse names. Sequencing ends 1 residue short of the CDR3 end; the germline J gene provides the rest. V is TRBV12-1 and J is TRBJ2-7, with D perhaps TRBD1 (7 bases). The CDR3 is made up of 13 amino acids. CDR1 is SGHSN and CDR2 is HYEKVE in the germline V gene. V was trimmed by 0 bases and J by 4 bases, leaving 9 bases between them. The CDR3 sequence: CASSLRGRYEQYF. The CDR3 bases that were read are TGTGCCAGCTCTCTCAGGGGGCGATATGAACAGTAC.

In regard to this clone: The gene symbols are mouse symbols. The CDR3 end is not reached by the read, which stops 1 residue before it; the germline J gene fills it in. This chain joins TRBV5 and TRBJ1-1; 10 bases match TRBD1. CDR1 and CDR2 (germline): LGHNA, YNLKQL (reference sequence). The CDR3 contains 12 residues. V lost 1 base and J lost 11; bases outside the gene matches: 1. CDR3 protein: CASSQGQGAVFF. The part of the CDR3 DNA that was read is TGTGCCAGCAGCCAAGGACAGGGGGCGGTCTTC.

On this clone itself: Germline and genes: mouse. The read ends 1 residue early relative to the CDR3; the germline J gene fills the gap. V is TRBV26 and J is TRBJ2-5, with 7 bases fitting TRBD1. The CDR3 loop spans 13 amino acids. The V gene's germline CDR1 is KGHPV and CDR2 FQNQEV (reference sequence). V lost 4 bases, J lost 5 bases, and 3 bases stayed unmatched. CDR3 region: CASSRTGVDTQYF. Incomplete CDR3 DNA: TGTGCCAGCAGTCGTACAGGGGTAGACACCCAGTAC. The full variable domain, its missing parts supplied by reference TRBV26 and TRBJ2-5, is NSKVIQTPRYLVKGQGQKAKMRCIPEKGHPVVFWYQQNKNNEFKFLINFQNQEVLQQIDMTEKRFSAECPSNSPCSLEIQSSEAGDSALYLCASSRTGVDTQYFGPGTRLLVL.

A note on this clone: Gene names are the mouse ones. The CDR3 end is not reached by the read, which stops 1 residue before it; the germline J gene fills it in. J is TRBJ2-1 and V is TRBV29, with 12 bases that match TRBD1. V lost 5 bases to trimming and J lost 6 bases; unmatched junction nucleotides: 2. This CDR3 is built from 14 residues. CDR1 is MSHET, CDR2 SYDVDS, per germline. The sequenced part of the CDR3 DNA is TGTGCTAGCAGTCCGGGACAGGGGGCTGCTGAGCAGTTC. It is translated as CASSPGQGAAEQF. The whole CDR3 reads CASSPGQGAAEQFF. Variable domain in full (rest from reference TRBV29 and TRBJ2-1): DMKVTQMPRYLIKRMGENVLLECGQDMSHETMYWYRQDPGLGLQLIYISYDVDSNSEGDIPKGYRVSRKKREHFSLILDSAKTNQTSVYFCASSPGQGAAEQFFGPGTRLTVL.

Worth noting for this clone: The listed genes are named as in mouse. The read gets to within 1 residue of the CDR3 end, and the germline J gene fills in the rest. The gene calls are TRBV3 and TRBJ2-5; D not resolved. This CDR3 spans 12 amino acids. Germline CDR1 reads SNHLY; CDR2 reads FYNGKV (reference sequence). V lost 5 bases, J lost 3 bases, and 6 bases lay in between. The sequenced CDR3 bases are TGTGCCAGCAGCAGACAACAAGACACCCAGTAC. Residues: CASSRQQDTQY. The full-length CDR3 reads as CASSRQQDTQYF.

This clone has only a few counts. Gene names denote mouse genes. The read gets to within 1 residue of the CDR3 end, and the germline J gene fills in the rest. This sequence joins TRBV26 and TRBJ2-2; D is possibly TRBD1 (5 bases). V shed 6 bases and J shed 0 bases, with 8 bases lying between them. The CDR3 loop spans 14 amino acids. The germline V gene encodes CDR1 KGHPV and CDR2 FQNQEV (reference sequence). The covered CDR3 bases are TGTGCCAGCAGCAGACAGACAAACACCGGGCAGCTCTAC. It is translated as CASSRQTNTGQLY. The whole CDR3 protein is CASSRQTNTGQLYF. Drawing the rest from reference TRBV26 and TRBJ2-2, the complete variable domain is NSKVIQTPRYLVKGQGQKAKMRCIPEKGHPVVFWYQQNKNNEFKFLINFQNQEVLQQIDMTEKRFSAECPSNSPCSLEIQSSEAGDSALYLCASSRQTNTGQLYFGEGSKLTVL.

Notes on this clone: Germline and genes here are mouse. The sequenced part of the CDR3 DNA is TGTGCCAGCAGTCGGGACAGCACAAACTCCGACTACACC. It yields the protein CASSRDSTNSDYT. The full CDR3 reads CASSRDSTNSDYTF. The chain employs TRBV26 and TRBJ1-2, with TRBD1 identical over 7 bases. Coverage ceases 1 residue before the CDR3 finishes, and the germline J gene fills in the end. V lost 4 bases, J lost 0 bases, and 2 bases stayed unmatched. The germline V gene has CDR1 KGHPV and CDR2 FQNQEV (reference sequence). This CDR3 spans 14 amino acids.

This clone came up a few times. The genes and germline here are from mouse. Read data end 1 residue before the CDR3 end; the end is taken from the germline J gene. V gene TRBV5 combines with J gene TRBJ1-3; D call uncertain. Trimming pared 0 bases from V and 0 bases from J, leaving 6 bases between. The V gene's germline CDR1 is LGHNA and CDR2 YNLKQL (reference sequence). The CDR3 is made up of 15 amino acids. CDR3 amino acids: CASSQDADSGNTLYF. The sequenced part of the CDR3 DNA is TGTGCCAGCAGCCAAGATGCAGATTCTGGAAATACGCTCTAT.

Remarks on this clone: Gene and germline names: mouse. The read halts 1 residue ahead of the CDR3 end, with the missing end drawn from the germline J gene. The identical CDR3 is also encoded by other nucleotide sequences in the sample. V and J are TRBV26 and TRBJ1-2, with D unresolved. V was clipped by 4 bases and J by 1 base, with 7 bases between them. This CDR3 comprises 13 residues. CDR1 and CDR2 from the germline V gene are KGHPV and FQNQEV (reference sequence). The CDR3 spells CASSPHKNSDYTF. CDR3 DNA, as far as it was read: TGTGCCAGCAGTCCCCACAAAAACTCCGACTACACC.

Points on this clone: Mouse gene names and germline throughout. With the read ending 1 residue before the CDR3 end, the germline J gene is used to fill in that end. The chain couples TRBV23 to TRBJ2-1; the table names TRBD2, a call not compared with the DNA. CDR1 and CDR2 (germline): KGHTA, FQNQQP. The CDR3 length is 15 residues. The DNA read from the CDR3 is TGCTCCAGCAGTCAATCGGCTGGGGGGGGTGCTGAGCAGTTC. Its protein is CSSSQSAGGGAEQF. The full CDR3 protein is CSSSQSAGGGAEQFF. Full variable domain (remainder filled in from reference TRBV23 and TRBJ2-1): DAAVTQKPRYLIKMKGQEAEMKCIPEKGHTAVFWYQQKQSKELKFLIYFQNQQPLDQIDMVKERFSAVCPSSSLCSLGIRTCEAEDSALYLCSSSQSAGGGAEQFFGPGTRLTVL.

As concerns this clone: Gene names are mouse gene names. From the germline J gene comes the end of the CDR3, since the read stops 1 residue before it. The V gene is TRBV31, the J gene TRBJ1-3; D is uncertain. V lost 2 bases and J lost 2, with 7 bases in between. Per germline, CDR1 GKSSPN and CDR2 SITVG. The length of the CDR3 is 13 residues. CDR3 in amino acids: CAWSRDTGNTLYF. The sequenced part of the CDR3 DNA is TGTGCCTGGAGTAGGGATACTGGAAATACGCTCTAT.

This clone is labeled medium-sized. Gene names denote mouse genes. The sequence runs out 1 residue before the end of the CDR3; the remainder is reconstructed from the germline J gene. This sequence joins TRBV20 and TRBJ1-3, with 8 bases fitting TRBD1. The CDR3 consists of 13 residues. J lost 3 bases, V lost 2 bases, and 0 bases had no gene match. Germline V gene sequence: CDR1 GFQATS, CDR2 STVNSAI. CDR3 DNA (partial): TGTGGTGCTAGGACAGGGGGTGGAAATACGCTCTAT. Translated: CGARTGGGNTLY. The full CDR3 reads CGARTGGGNTLYF. The full variable domain, its missing parts supplied by reference TRBV20 and TRBJ1-3, is GALVYQYPRRTICKSGTSMRMECQAVGFQATSVAWYRQSPQKTFELIALSTVNSAIKYEQNFTQEKFPISHPNLSFSSMTVLNAYLEDRGLYLCGARTGGGNTLYFGEGSRLIVV.

This clone was observed a few times. Gene names are the mouse ones. The read finishes 1 residue shy of the CDR3 end, and the germline J gene is used to complete it. V usage is TRBV23 and J usage is TRBJ1-2. Germline CDR1 and CDR2: KGHTA and FQNQQP. The length of the CDR3 is 14 residues. CDR3 DNA (partial): TGCTCCAGCAGTCCCCGCGGGTGGAACTCCGACTACACC. Translated: CSSSPRGWNSDYT. Given in full, the CDR3 is CSSSPRGWNSDYTF.

The table lists this clone with a few counts. Genes and germline come from the mouse. With the read ending 1 residue before the CDR3 end, the germline J gene is used to fill in that end. The chain employs TRBV2 and TRBJ1-3, with D maybe TRBD1 (6 bases). V was trimmed by 2 bases and J by 0 bases, leaving 8 bases between them. CDR3 length equals 15 residues. Germline V gives CDR1 LGHNA, CDR2 YSYQKL. The covered CDR3 bases are TGTGCCAGCAGCCAACAGGGGTATTCTGGAAATACGCTCTAT. Protein: CASSQQGYSGNTLY. The complete CDR3 protein is CASSQQGYSGNTLYF.

In regard to this clone: Mouse germline and gene names are used. The missing CDR3 end, 1 residue past where the read stops, is filled in from the germline J gene. The V gene is TRBV26, the J gene TRBJ2-7; TRBD2 aligns across 11 bases. This CDR3 contains 14 residues. With 4 bases clipped from V and 3 bases from J, the junction kept 2 bases outside the gene matches. The germline gives CDR1 KGHPV, CDR2 FQNQEV (reference sequence). CDR3 in amino acids: CASSPDWGGYEQYF. The sequenced CDR3 bases are TGTGCCAGCAGTCCCGACTGGGGGGGCTATGAACAGTAC.

This clone was seen only a few times. Each gene name is a mouse one. The read ends 1 residue shy of where the CDR3 ends; the end is completed using the germline J gene. This rearrangement joins TRBV26 to TRBJ2-4; no reliable D call. The CDR3 spans 13 residues. Between the trimmed V and J ends, which lost 5 bases and 0 bases, there was a span of 6 bases. Germline CDR1 reads KGHPV; CDR2 reads FQNQEV (reference sequence). The DNA read from the CDR3 is TGTGCCAGCAGTAGAGACAGTCAAAACACCTTGTAC. Translated, it gives CASSRDSQNTLY. The full CDR3 protein reads CASSRDSQNTLYF.

As for this clone: Gene names are mouse gene names. The read comes to an end 1 residue before the CDR3 does, leaving the germline J gene to fill in the end. The V and J genes are TRBV26 and TRBJ1-1; TRBD1 is a possible D gene (5 bases). The germline CDR1 and CDR2 sequences are KGHPV and FQNQEV (reference sequence). This CDR3 is built from 14 residues. With 1 base removed from V and 0 bases from J, the gap between germline ends came to 6 bases. CDR3 amino acids: CASSLWTTNTEVFF. The CDR3 DNA, read in part, is TGTGCCAGCAGTCTGTGGACAACAAACACAGAAGTCTTC.

This clone came up a few times. Gene and germline names: mouse. The read stops 1 residue short of the end of the CDR3; the missing end is completed from the germline J gene. V usage is TRBV1 and J usage is TRBJ1-3; unclear D gene. Germline CDR1 reads NSQYPW; CDR2 reads LRSPGD (reference sequence). CDR3 length equals 13 residues. Trimming took 0 bases from V and 2 from J, leaving 2 bases between them. The CDR3 DNA, read in part, is TGCACCTGCAGTGCAGATCCTGGAAATACGCTCTAT. Amino acid sequence: CTCSADPGNTLY. The complete CDR3 sequence is CTCSADPGNTLYF.

Comments on this clone: All gene names here are mouse names. The DNA ends 1 residue before the CDR3 does, and the rest of the CDR3 is filled in from the germline J gene. J is TRBJ2-2 and V is TRBV4; tentatively, D is TRBD1 (5 bases). There are 14 residues in the CDR3. The V end was cut by 4 bases, the J end by 2 bases, with 8 bases between. CDR1 LGHDT and CDR2 YNNKQL come from the germline V gene (reference sequence). The part of the CDR3 DNA that was read is TGTGCCAGCAGCTTCACAGGCAACACCGGGCAGCTCTAC. Translating gives CASSFTGNTGQLY. The whole CDR3 protein is CASSFTGNTGQLYF.